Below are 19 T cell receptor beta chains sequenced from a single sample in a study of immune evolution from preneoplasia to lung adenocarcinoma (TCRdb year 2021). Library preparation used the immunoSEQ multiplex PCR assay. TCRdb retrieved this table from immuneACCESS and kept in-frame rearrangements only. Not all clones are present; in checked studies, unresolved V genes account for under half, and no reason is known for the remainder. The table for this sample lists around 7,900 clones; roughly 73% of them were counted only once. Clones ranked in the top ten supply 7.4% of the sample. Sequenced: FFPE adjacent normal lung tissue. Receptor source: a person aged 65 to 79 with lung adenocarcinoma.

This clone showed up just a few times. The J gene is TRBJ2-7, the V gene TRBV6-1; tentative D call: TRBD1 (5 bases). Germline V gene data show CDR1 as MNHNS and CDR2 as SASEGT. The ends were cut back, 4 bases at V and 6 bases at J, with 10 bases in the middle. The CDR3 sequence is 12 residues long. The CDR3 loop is CASSVERGEQYF. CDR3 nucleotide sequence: TGTGCCAGCAGTGTGGAAAGGGGCGAGCAGTACTTC.

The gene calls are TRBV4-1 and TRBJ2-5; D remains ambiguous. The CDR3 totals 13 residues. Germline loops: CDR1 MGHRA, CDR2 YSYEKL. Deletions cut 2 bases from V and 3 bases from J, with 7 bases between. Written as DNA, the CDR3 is TGCGCCAGCAGCCAATGGCGTAAAGAGACCCAGTACTTC. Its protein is CASSQWRKETQYF.

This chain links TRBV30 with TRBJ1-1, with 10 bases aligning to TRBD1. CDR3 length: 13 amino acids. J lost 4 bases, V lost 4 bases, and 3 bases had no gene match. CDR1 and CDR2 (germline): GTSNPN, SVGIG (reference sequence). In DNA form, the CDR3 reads TGTGCCTGGACCGGACAGGGGGTCACTGAAGCTTTCTTT. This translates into CAWTGQGVTEAFF.

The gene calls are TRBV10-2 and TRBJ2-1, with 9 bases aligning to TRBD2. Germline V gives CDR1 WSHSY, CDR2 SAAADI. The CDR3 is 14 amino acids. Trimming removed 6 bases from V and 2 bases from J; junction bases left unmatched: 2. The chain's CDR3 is CASRTSGPYNEQFF. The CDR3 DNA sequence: TGCGCCAGCAGGACTAGCGGACCCTACAATGAGCAGTTCTTC.

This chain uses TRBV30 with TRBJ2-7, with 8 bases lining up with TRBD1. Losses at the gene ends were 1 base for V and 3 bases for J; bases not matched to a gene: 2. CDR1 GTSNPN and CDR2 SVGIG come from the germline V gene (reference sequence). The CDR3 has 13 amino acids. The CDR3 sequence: CAWSEDRGYEQYF. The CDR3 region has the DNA TGTGCCTGGAGTGAAGACAGGGGCTACGAGCAGTACTTC.

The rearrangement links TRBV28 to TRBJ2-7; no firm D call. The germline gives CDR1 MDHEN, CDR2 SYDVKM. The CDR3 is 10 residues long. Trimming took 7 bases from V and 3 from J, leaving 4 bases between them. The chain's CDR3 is CASKGYEQYF. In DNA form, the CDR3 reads TGTGCCAGCAAAGGCTACGAGCAGTACTTC. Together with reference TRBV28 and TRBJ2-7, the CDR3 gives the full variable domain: DVKVTQSSRYLVKRTGEKVFLECVQDMDHENMFWYRQDPGLGLRLIYFSYDVKMKEKGDIPEGYSVSREKKERFSLILESASTNQTSMYLCASKGYEQYFGPGTRLTVT.

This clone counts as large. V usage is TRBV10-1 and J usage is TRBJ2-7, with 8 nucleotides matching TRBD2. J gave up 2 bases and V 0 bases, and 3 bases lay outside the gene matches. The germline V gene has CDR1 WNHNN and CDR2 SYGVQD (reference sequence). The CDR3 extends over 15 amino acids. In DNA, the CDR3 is TGCGCCAGCAGTGAGTCAGCGGGAGTTCCCTACGAGCAGTACTTC. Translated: CASSESAGVPYEQYF.

The CDR3 protein is CASSEWIPQPQHF. The CDR3 DNA reads as TGTGCCAGCAGTGAGTGGATACCTCAGCCCCAGCATTTT. The rearrangement joins TRBV6-1 to TRBJ1-5, with no clear D. V lost 3 bases and J 6 bases, leaving 9 bases between the germline ends. The germline gives CDR1 MNHNS, CDR2 SASEGT. CDR3 length: 13 residues.

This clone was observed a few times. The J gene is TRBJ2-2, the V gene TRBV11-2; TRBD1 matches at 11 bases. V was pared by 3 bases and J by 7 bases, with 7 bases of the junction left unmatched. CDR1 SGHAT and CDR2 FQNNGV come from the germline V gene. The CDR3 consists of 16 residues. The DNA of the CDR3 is TGTGCCAGCAGCTTGGGGACAGGGGGGACGGTCGGGGAGCTGTTTTTT. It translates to CASSLGTGGTVGELFF.

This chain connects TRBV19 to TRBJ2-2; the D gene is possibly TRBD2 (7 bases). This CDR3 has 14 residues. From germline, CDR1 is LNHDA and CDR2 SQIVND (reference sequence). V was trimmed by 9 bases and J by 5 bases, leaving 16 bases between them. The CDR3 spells CASRGAGKTGELFF. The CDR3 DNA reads TGTGCCAGCAGGGGAGCGGGGAAGACCGGGGAGCTGTTTTTT.

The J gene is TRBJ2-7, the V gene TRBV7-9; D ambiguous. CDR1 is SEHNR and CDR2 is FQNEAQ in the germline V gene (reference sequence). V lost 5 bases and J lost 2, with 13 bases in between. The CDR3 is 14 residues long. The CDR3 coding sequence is TGTGCCAGCAGCCCACCGGACGGTACCTACGAGCAGTACTTC. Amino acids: CASSPPDGTYEQYF.

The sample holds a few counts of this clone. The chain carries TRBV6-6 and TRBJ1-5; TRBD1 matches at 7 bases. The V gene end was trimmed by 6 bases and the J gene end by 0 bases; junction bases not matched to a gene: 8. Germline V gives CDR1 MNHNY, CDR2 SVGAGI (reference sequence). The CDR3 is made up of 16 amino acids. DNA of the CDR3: TGTGCCAGCAGACCTCCGACAGGGTATAGCAATCAGCCCCAGCATTTT. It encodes CASRPPTGYSNQPQHF.

The CDR3 protein is CASSVGIAEAFF. In nucleotides, the CDR3 is TGTGCCAGCAGCGTAGGGATCGCTGAAGCTTTCTTT. This sequence joins TRBV9 and TRBJ1-1; D is unclear. The length of the CDR3 is 12 residues. Between the trimmed V and J ends, which lost 0 bases and 6 bases, there was a span of 6 bases. In germline, CDR1 is SGDLS, CDR2 YYNGEE.

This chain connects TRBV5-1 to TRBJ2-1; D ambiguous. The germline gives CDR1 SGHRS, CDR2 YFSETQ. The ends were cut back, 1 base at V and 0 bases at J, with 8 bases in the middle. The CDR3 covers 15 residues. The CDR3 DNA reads TGCGCCAGCAGCTTGAGGTCTAGCTCCTACAATGAGCAGTTCTTC. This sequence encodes CASSLRSSSYNEQFF.

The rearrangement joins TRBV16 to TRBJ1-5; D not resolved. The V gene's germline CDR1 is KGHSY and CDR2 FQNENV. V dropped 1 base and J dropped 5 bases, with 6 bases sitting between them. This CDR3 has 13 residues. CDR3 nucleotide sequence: TGTGCCAGCAGCCAATATTTGGATCAGCCCCAGCATTTT. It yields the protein CASSQYLDQPQHF.

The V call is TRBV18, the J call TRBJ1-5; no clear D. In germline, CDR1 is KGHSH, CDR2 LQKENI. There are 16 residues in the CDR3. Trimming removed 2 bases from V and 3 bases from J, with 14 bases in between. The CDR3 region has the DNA TGTGCCAGCTCACCAGATTTTGCGGGGTACAATCAGCCCCAGCATTTT. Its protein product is CASSPDFAGYNQPQHF.

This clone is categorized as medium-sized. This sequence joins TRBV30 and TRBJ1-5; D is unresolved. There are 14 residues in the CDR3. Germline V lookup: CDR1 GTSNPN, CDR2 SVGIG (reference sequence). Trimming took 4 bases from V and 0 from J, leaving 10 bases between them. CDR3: CAWTSGNSNQPQHF. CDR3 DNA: TGTGCCTGGACCTCGGGGAATAGCAATCAGCCCCAGCATTTT.

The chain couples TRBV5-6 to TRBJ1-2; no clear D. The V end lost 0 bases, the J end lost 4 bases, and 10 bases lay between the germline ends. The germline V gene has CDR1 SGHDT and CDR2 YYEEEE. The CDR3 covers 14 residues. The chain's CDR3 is CASSLGGSLYGYTF. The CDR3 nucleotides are TGTGCCAGCAGCTTGGGAGGCAGTCTCTATGGCTACACCTTC.

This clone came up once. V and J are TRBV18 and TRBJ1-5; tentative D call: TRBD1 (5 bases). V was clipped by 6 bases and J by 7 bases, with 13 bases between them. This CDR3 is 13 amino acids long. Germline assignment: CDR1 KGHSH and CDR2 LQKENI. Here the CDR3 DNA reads TGTGCCAGCTCTGGGGGGGGTGAGCAGCCCCAGCATTTT. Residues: CASSGGGEQPQHF.